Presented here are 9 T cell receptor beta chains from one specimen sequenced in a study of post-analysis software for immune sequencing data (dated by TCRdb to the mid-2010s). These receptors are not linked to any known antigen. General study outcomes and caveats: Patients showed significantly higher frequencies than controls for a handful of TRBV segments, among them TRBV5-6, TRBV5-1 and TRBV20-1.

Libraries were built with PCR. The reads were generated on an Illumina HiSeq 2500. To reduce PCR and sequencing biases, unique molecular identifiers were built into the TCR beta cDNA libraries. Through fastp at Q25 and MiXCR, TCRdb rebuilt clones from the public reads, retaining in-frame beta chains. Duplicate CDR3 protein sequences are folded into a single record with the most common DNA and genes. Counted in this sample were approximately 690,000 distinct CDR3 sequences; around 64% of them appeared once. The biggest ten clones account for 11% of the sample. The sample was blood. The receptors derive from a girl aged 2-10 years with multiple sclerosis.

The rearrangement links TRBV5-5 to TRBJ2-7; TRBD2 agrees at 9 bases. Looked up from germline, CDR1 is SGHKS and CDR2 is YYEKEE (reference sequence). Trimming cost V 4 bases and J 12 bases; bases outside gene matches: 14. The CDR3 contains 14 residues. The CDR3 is CASSPGLARETRYF. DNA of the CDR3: TGTGCCAGCAGCCCGGGACTAGCCCGGGAGACCCGGTACTTC.

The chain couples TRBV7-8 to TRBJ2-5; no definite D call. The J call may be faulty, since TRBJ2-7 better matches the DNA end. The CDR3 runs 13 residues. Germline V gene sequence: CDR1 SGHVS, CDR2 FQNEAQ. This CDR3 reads CASSLVPKGEQYF. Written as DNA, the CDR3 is TGTGCCAGCAGCTTAGTCCCGAAGGGCGAGCAGTACTTC.

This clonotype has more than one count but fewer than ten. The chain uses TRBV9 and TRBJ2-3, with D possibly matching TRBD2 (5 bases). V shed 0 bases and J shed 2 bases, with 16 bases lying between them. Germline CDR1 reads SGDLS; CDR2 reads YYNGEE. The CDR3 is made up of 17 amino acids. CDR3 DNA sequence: TGTGCCAGCAGCGTAGCTGGACTCCCCAGCCTCACAGATACGCAGTATTTT. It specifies CASSVAGLPSLTDTQYF.

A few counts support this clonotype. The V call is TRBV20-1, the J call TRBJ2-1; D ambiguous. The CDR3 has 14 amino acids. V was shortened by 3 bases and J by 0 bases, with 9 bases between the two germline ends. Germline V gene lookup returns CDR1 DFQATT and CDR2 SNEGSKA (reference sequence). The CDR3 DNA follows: TGCAGTGCTAGGGCTACCCTCTCCTACAATGAGCAGTTCTTC. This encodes CSARATLSYNEQFF.

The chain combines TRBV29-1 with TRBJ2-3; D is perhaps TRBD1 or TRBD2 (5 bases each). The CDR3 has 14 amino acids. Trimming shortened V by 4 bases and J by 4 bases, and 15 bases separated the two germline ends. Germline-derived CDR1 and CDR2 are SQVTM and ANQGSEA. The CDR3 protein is CSVGAGTSADTQYF. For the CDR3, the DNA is TGCAGCGTTGGAGCAGGGACGTCCGCAGATACGCAGTATTTT.

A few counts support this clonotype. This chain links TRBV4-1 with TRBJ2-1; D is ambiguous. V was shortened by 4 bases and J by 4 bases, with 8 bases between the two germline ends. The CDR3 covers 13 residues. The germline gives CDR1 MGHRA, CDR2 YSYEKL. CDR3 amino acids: CASSLRYYNEQFF. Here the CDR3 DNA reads TGCGCCAGCAGCCTCAGGTATTACAATGAGCAGTTCTTC.

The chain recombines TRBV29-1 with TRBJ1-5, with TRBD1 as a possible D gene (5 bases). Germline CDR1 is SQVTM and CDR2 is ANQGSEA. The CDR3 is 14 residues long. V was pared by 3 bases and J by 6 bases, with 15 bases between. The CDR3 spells CSVEFPGSGQPQHF. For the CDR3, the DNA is TGCAGCGTTGAGTTTCCAGGGTCGGGTCAGCCCCAGCATTTT.

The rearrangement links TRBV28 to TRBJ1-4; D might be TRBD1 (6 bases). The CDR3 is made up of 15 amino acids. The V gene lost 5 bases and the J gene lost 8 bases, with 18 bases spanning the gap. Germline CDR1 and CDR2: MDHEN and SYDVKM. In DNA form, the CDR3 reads TGTGCCAGCAGTACACCGACAGGACTAGGGGAAAAACTGTTTTTT. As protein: CASSTPTGLGEKLFF.

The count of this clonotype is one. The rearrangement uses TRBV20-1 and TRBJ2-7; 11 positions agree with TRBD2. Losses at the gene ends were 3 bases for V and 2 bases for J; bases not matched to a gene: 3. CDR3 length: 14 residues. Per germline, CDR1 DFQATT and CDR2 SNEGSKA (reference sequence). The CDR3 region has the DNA TGCAGTGCTAGGTTGACTAGCGGGACCTACGAGCAGTACTTC. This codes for CSARLTSGTYEQYF.